The next 28 T cell receptor beta chains were all read from a single sample in a study of blood T cell repertoires in COVID-19. Some clones are missing from TCRdb's copy, which holds only in-frame ones; the method was immunoSEQ multiplex PCR. The repertoire holds about 670,000 clones, with about nine tenths as singletons. Sequenced: peripheral blood. The receptor source for this set is a woman under 30 with acute or convalescent COVID-19.

This clone showed up just a few times. J is TRBJ1-1 and V is TRBV12-3 or TRBV12-4; no definite D call. CDR3 size: 13 residues. V shed 2 bases and J shed 2 bases, with 6 bases lying between them. For the CDR3, the DNA is TGTGCCAGCAGTTTAAGGAGCAACACTGAAGCTTTCTTT. Residues: CASSLRSNTEAFF.

The count of this clone is one. This chain uses TRBV5-3 with TRBJ2-2; 8 bases fit TRBD1. TRBV5-3 is an ORF; its function is uncertain. V lost 4 bases to trimming and J lost 0 bases; unmatched junction nucleotides: 26. The CDR3 has 23 amino acids. CDR3 amino acids: CARSSRDRWYSPRDGPNTGELFF. The CDR3 DNA follows: TGTGCCAGAAGCAGCCGGGACAGGTGGTACTCCCCGAGGGATGGACCGAACACCGGGGAGCTGTTTTTT.

The V and J genes are TRBV13 and TRBJ2-1, with D possibly TRBD2 on 6 matching bases. V dropped 1 base and J dropped 10 bases, with 8 bases sitting between them. The CDR3 sequence is 12 residues long. The V gene's germline CDR1 is PRHDT and CDR2 FYEKMQ (reference sequence). CDR3: CASSLESGEQFF. DNA of the CDR3: TGTGCCAGCAGCTTAGAGAGCGGGGAGCAGTTCTTC.

The CDR3 here is CASSRRGLGGYTF. The CDR3 DNA reads as TGCGCCAGCAGCCGCAGGGGGCTGGGGGGCTACACCTTC. The chain is built from TRBV4-3 and TRBJ1-2; the match to TRBD1 covers 8 bases. Germline V CDR1 and CDR2: LGHNA, YSLEER. The CDR3 extends over 13 amino acids. V trimming: 4 bases; J trimming: 8 bases; junction bases outside the gene matches: 6.

This clone was counted between two and nine times. The chain is built from TRBV5-8 and TRBJ1-6; no definite D call. The V and J ends lost 5 bases and 7 bases respectively, with 13 bases between them. The CDR3 runs to 14 residues. Germline V gene sequence: CDR1 SGHTS, CDR2 YDEGEE. The CDR3 bases are TGTGCCAGCAGGCAGGAGGGTTTCAATTCACCCCTCCACTTT. Amino acid sequence: CASRQEGFNSPLHF.

V gene TRBV3-1 (or the pseudogene TRBV3-2) combines with J gene TRBJ1-2; maybe TRBD1 (5 bases). The CDR3 totals 14 residues. CDR1 and CDR2 (germline): LGHDT, YNNKEL (reference sequence). V was shortened by 0 bases and J by 8 bases, with 13 bases between the two germline ends. The CDR3 DNA is TGTGCCAGCAGCCAAGAATTAGGGGTCGGAGGCTACACCTTC. Amino acids: CASSQELGVGGYTF.

V is TRBV5-1 and J is TRBJ1-2; 7 bases align to TRBD1. The CDR3 spans 13 residues. Trimming at V came to 2 bases and at J to 8 bases, leaving 6 bases not matched to a gene. CDR1 and CDR2 (germline): SGHRS, YFSETQ. The CDR3 nucleotides read TGCGCCAGCAGCTTTCTTCAGGGGGTGGGCTACACCTTC. The encoded protein is CASSFLQGVGYTF.

Only a few counts were recorded for this clone. The V gene is TRBV7-9, the J gene TRBJ2-7; a possible D gene is TRBD1 (6 bases). Deletions cut 6 bases from V and 4 bases from J, with 16 bases between. This CDR3 is built from 14 residues. The germline V gene encodes CDR1 SEHNR and CDR2 FQNEAQ (reference sequence). The CDR3 region has the DNA TGTGCCAGCAGAGAGACAGGCGGAGTTTACGAGCAGTACTTC. Amino acid sequence: CASRETGGVYEQYF.

The CDR3 sequence is CASSSSSGAPLYNEQFF. The DNA for the CDR3 is TGTGCCAGCAGCTCCTCTAGCGGGGCCCCCCTCTACAATGAGCAGTTCTTC. The rearrangement uses TRBV13 and TRBJ2-1; 9 bases agree with TRBD2. Germline CDR1 and CDR2: PRHDT and FYEKMQ (reference sequence). The V and J ends lost 4 bases and 3 bases, in that order; junction bases with no gene match: 10. The CDR3 is 17 amino acids.

The V gene is TRBV6-1, the J gene TRBJ1-2; D is possibly TRBD1 (6 bases). V was cut by 1 base and J by 9 bases, with 12 bases left in between. This CDR3 has 13 residues. Germline-derived CDR1 and CDR2 are MNHNS and SASEGT. The CDR3 loop reads CASSEGRGPSYTF. The CDR3 DNA is TGTGCCAGCAGTGAAGGCAGGGGCCCCAGCTACACCTTC.

V and J are TRBV10-3 and TRBJ1-4; a possible D gene is TRBD1 (5 bases). The CDR3 is 16 amino acids. The germline V gene encodes CDR1 ENHRY and CDR2 SYGVKD. V lost 0 bases, J lost 8 bases, and 16 bases lay in between. Here the CDR3 DNA reads TGTGCCATCAGTGAGTCGAATGGGGCAGGAAGAGAAAAACTGTTTTTT. Translated, it gives CAISESNGAGREKLFF.

In regard to this clone: The sample holds other DNA sequences that translate to the same CDR3. This rearrangement joins TRBV5-1 to TRBJ1-1; D gene unclear. The germline gives CDR1 SGHRS, CDR2 YFSETQ. V lost 0 bases and J lost 2, with 8 bases in between. CDR3 length: 14 residues. The CDR3 DNA reads as TGCGCCAGCAGCTTGGCCCCAGGAAACACTGAAGCTTTCTTT. It translates to CASSLAPGNTEAFF.

The J gene is TRBJ2-1, the V gene TRBV24-1; the match to TRBD1 covers 7 bases. CDR3 length: 16 amino acids. Germline V gene sequence: CDR1 KGHDR, CDR2 SFDVKD. The V segment lost 3 bases and the J segment 4 bases; nucleotides outside the gene matches: 8. CDR3 sequence: CATSDPRQGTYNEQFF. The CDR3 DNA is TGTGCCACCAGTGATCCCCGACAGGGCACATACAATGAGCAGTTCTTC.

This chain connects TRBV6-5 to TRBJ1-2; maybe TRBD1 (5 bases). This CDR3 spans 13 amino acids. Germline-derived CDR1 and CDR2 are MNHEY and SVGAGI. Trimming pared 0 bases from V and 6 bases from J, leaving 8 bases between. The CDR3 nucleotides read TGTGCCAGCAGTTACTCGCGCAGGGATGGCTACACCTTC. Translated: CASSYSRRDGYTF.

The chain carries TRBV6-5 and TRBJ2-3, with 8 bases identical to TRBD2. The CDR3 has 15 residues. V dropped 7 bases and J dropped 2; count of bases not matched to a gene: 8. In germline, CDR1 is MNHEY, CDR2 SVGAGI. DNA of the CDR3: TGTGCCAGCATCCTTGGGCGGGGGGACACAGATACGCAGTATTTT. Translated: CASILGRGDTDTQYF.

A few counts support this clone. The chain recombines TRBV19 with TRBJ1-2; the D is unclear. There are 15 residues in the CDR3. Germline-derived CDR1 and CDR2 are LNHDA and SQIVND (reference sequence). The V gene lost 10 bases and the J gene lost 4 bases, with 22 bases spanning the gap. CDR3 loop: CATQLLRGQGYGYTF. Written as DNA, the CDR3 is TGTGCCACCCAGCTCCTCCGAGGGCAAGGCTATGGCTACACCTTC.

The table lists this clone with a count of one. The chain is built from TRBV30 and TRBJ1-1; tentative D call: TRBD1 (5 bases). This CDR3 region has 13 residues. V shed 2 bases and J shed 5 bases, with 12 bases lying between them. Germline CDR1 and CDR2: GTSNPN and SVGIG (reference sequence). The CDR3 coding sequence is TGTGCCTGGAGTACAGGCAGAACAACTGAAGCTTTCTTT. Amino acids: CAWSTGRTTEAFF.

The genes are TRBV3-1 (or the pseudogene TRBV3-2) and TRBJ1-1; D may be TRBD1 (6 bases). Trimming shortened V by 4 bases and J by 9 bases, and 21 bases separated the two germline ends. Germline V gene lookup returns CDR1 LGHDT and CDR2 YNNKEL (reference sequence). The CDR3 runs to 15 residues. The CDR3 loop is CASSPYPPGAWQAFF. The CDR3, as DNA: TGTGCCAGCAGCCCCTATCCTCCAGGGGCTTGGCAAGCTTTCTTT.

This chain links TRBV19 with TRBJ2-7; a weak D match, TRBD2 (7 bases). There are 12 residues in the CDR3. Trimming shortened V by 6 bases and J by 4 bases, and 10 bases separated the two germline ends. The germline V gene has CDR1 LNHDA and CDR2 SQIVND (reference sequence). CDR3 coding DNA: TGTGCCAGTAGGAGGGGGGGGTACGAGCAGTACTTC. Amino acids: CASRRGGYEQYF.

The chain joins TRBV9 to TRBJ1-1; D is ambiguous. Trimming left V 4 bases short and J 2 bases short, with 15 bases between. Germline CDR1 is SGDLS and CDR2 is YYNGEE. The CDR3 totals 15 residues. Here the CDR3 reads CASSSTTPGNTEAFF. DNA of the CDR3: TGTGCCAGCAGCTCGACGACGCCAGGAAACACTGAAGCTTTCTTT.

The chain recombines TRBV7-8 with TRBJ1-5; D possibly corresponds to TRBD1 (5 bases). Between the trimmed V and J ends, which lost 4 bases and 6 bases, there was a span of 13 bases. The CDR3 covers 14 residues. CDR1 is SGHVS and CDR2 is FQNEAQ in the germline V gene. CDR3 bases: TGTGCCAGCAGCTCCAGGGAGGGGACTCAGCCCCAGCATTTT. Translation gives CASSSREGTQPQHF.

V usage is TRBV4-1 and J usage is TRBJ2-2, with D unresolved. This CDR3 has 17 residues. The V gene's germline CDR1 is MGHRA and CDR2 YSYEKL. V was trimmed by 0 bases and J by 7 bases, leaving 18 bases between them. The CDR3 DNA is TGCGCCAGCAGCCAAGATGTGGAGCCCGTGGATAGCGGGGAGCTGTTTTTT. Translation gives CASSQDVEPVDSGELFF.

This clone was picked up a small number of times. V and J are TRBV7-9 and TRBJ2-7; TRBD1 aligns across 9 bases. V trimming: 5 bases; J trimming: 5 bases; junction bases outside the gene matches: 7. The CDR3 totals 14 residues. The germline gives CDR1 SEHNR, CDR2 FQNEAQ (reference sequence). The DNA for the CDR3 is TGTGCCAGCAGCCCCCGGGACAGGGTGAACGAGCAGTACTTC. Encoded protein: CASSPRDRVNEQYF. The entire variable domain, with the rest obtained from reference TRBV7-9 and TRBJ2-7, is as follows: DTGVSQNPRHKITKRGQNVTFRCDPISEHNRLYWYRQTLGQGPEFLTYFQNEAQLEKSRLLSDRFSAERPKGSFSTLEIQRTEQGDSAMYLCASSPRDRVNEQYFGPGTRLTVT.

With regard to this clone: The same CDR3 is also encoded by other DNA sequences in this sample. V is TRBV2 and J is TRBJ2-7; 8 bases align to TRBD1. There are 14 residues in the CDR3. Germline V gene sequence: CDR1 SNHLY, CDR2 FYNNEI. Trimming cost V 4 bases and J 1 base; bases outside gene matches: 3. CDR3 region: CASSGGTGSYEQYF. CDR3 nucleotide sequence: TGTGCCAGCAGTGGAGGGACAGGATCCTACGAGCAGTACTTC.

The chain employs TRBV6-5 and TRBJ1-2; 7 nucleotides line up with TRBD1. Germline lookup yields CDR1 MNHEY and CDR2 SVGAGI. The ends lost 6 bases at V and 6 bases at J; junction bases unmatched: 7. This CDR3 has 13 amino acids. CDR3 nucleotide sequence: TGTGCCAGCAGCCGACAGGGTGGGGATGGCTACACCTTC. Translation gives CASSRQGGDGYTF.

The rearrangement links TRBV9 to TRBJ2-7, with D possibly TRBD2 on 7 matching bases. The CDR3 runs to 15 residues. V shed 4 bases and J shed 6 bases, with 20 bases lying between them. Germline V CDR1 and CDR2: SGDLS, YYNGEE. CDR3 sequence reads: CASSPRRGGPAEQYF. The CDR3 bases are TGTGCCAGCAGCCCGCGTAGGGGGGGGCCGGCCGAGCAGTACTTC.

In this sample, this clone turned up once. V is TRBV5-1 and J is TRBJ2-1; 8 bases agree with TRBD2. The CDR3 contains 15 residues. The J segment lost 5 bases and the V segment lost 2 bases, leaving 6 bases of the junction unmatched. Looked up from germline, CDR1 is SGHRS and CDR2 is YFSETQ. The CDR3 nucleotides read TGCGCCAGCAGCTTTTACGGGGGGGCCAACAATGAGCAGTTCTTC. This encodes CASSFYGGANNEQFF.

The chain combines TRBV27 with TRBJ2-2; D might be TRBD1 (6 bases). This CDR3 comprises 16 residues. Trimming left V 3 bases short and J 2 bases short, with 13 bases between. Germline assignment: CDR1 MNHEY and CDR2 SMNVEV (reference sequence). The CDR3: CASSFGAGVNTGELFF. Here the CDR3 DNA reads TGTGCCAGCAGTTTTGGCGCAGGGGTCAACACCGGGGAGCTGTTTTTT.